A selection of T cell receptor beta chains follows, all from one sample in a study of shared T cell receptors in the human thymus. The repertoire was sequenced with immunoSEQ multiplex PCR; TCRdb's copy has only in-frame clones and lacks some. The top ten clones hold 0.0095% to 0.013% of a sample with some 760,000 clones, approximately 85% of them seen once. Another study also made use of these data, one on human thymus T cells.

The sequenced sample consisted of thymocytes. Receptors were obtained from a girl under two years old with a congenital heart defect. CDR3s include the opening cysteine and the closing phenylalanine or tryptophan. A D gene is named only where the DNA matches it firmly. The size entry is marked missing in some rows and otherwise reads once, few, many or a size class.

d_call	j_call	clone_size	v_call	cdr3_nt	cdr3_aa
TRBD1	TRBJ1-5	.	TRBV19	TGTGCCAGTAGCCCAAGACAGGGCCCCTTCCAGCCCCAGCATTTT	CASSPRQGPFQPQHF
.	TRBJ2-3	once	TRBV7-8	TGTGCCAGCAGCTTAGGAGTACAGTTAGGAGATACGCAGTATTTT	CASSLGVQLGDTQYF
TRBD2	TRBJ2-1	.	TRBV5-1	TGCGCCAGCAGCTTCCGTTACAAAGGACTAGCGGGGGGGAATGAGCAGTTCTTC	CASSFRYKGLAGGNEQFF
.	TRBJ2-7	.	TRBV5-3	TGTGCCAGAAGCTACACCCTAGCTCCCGCATACTACGAGCAGTACTTC	CARSYTLAPAYYEQYF
.	TRBJ1-1	.	TRBV7-2	TGTGCCAGCAGCTTAGTCACAGGGCAGGCTTTCTTT	CASSLVTGQAFF
.	TRBJ2-5	.	TRBV5-4	TGTGCCAGCAGCTTGGCAGGGAACCAAGAGACCCAGTACTTC	CASSLAGNQETQYF
.	TRBJ2-5	.	TRBV15	TGTGCCACCAGGGGGGCGCCGCAAGAGACCCAGTACTTC	CATRGAPQETQYF
.	TRBJ2-7	.	TRBV2	TGTGCCAGCAGTGAAGCGCTCCTTTCGGGGGAGATTTCCTACGAGCAGTACTTC	CASSEALLSGEISYEQYF
TRBD2	TRBJ2-2	.	TRBV30	TGTGCCTGGAGTATAGCGGGGGGCCCTACCGGGGAGCTGTTTTTT	CAWSIAGGPTGELFF
.	TRBJ2-3	.	TRBV5-1	TGCGCCAGCAGCCCGATGTTGTTGGCTAGCACAGATACGCAGTATTTT	CASSPMLLASTDTQYF
.	TRBJ1-2	.	TRBV29-1	TGCAGCGGCTCAGGGGTTAACTATGGCTACACCTTC	CSGSGVNYGYTF
.	TRBJ1-1	once	TRBV13	TGTGCCAGCAGACTAGGGGGGAACACTGAAGCTTTCTTT	CASRLGGNTEAFF
TRBD1	TRBJ1-2	.	TRBV16	TGTGCCAGCAGCCACGACAGGGGGCGCCACTATGGCTACACCTTC	CASSHDRGRHYGYTF
TRBD1	TRBJ1-3	.	TRBV2	TGTGCCAGCGCCAGGGGGTACTCTGGAAACACCATATATTTT	CASARGYSGNTIYF
.	TRBJ2-3	.	TRBV6-5	TGTGCCAGCAGTTTCGGGACTAGCACAGATACGCAGTATTTT	CASSFGTSTDTQYF
TRBD1	TRBJ1-5	.	TRBV7-2	TGTGCCAGCAGCTTTACCTCCCGGGGGACAGGGGAACACCAGCCCCAGCATTTT	CASSFTSRGTGEHQPQHF
.	TRBJ1-2	.	TRBV5-1	TGCGCCAGCAGAACTCGAGACAGCGCCCGGTGGGGCTACACCTTC	CASRTRDSARWGYTF
.	TRBJ2-7	once	TRBV5-6	TGTGCCAGCAGCTTCGTTTCCCGAGACAGGGTGGGGGGCTACGAGCAGTACTTC	CASSFVSRDRVGGYEQYF
TRBD1	TRBJ1-2	.	TRBV7-8	TGTGCCAGCAGCATCGGACAGGGCCACTTCTATGGCTACACCTTC	CASSIGQGHFYGYTF
.	TRBJ1-2	.	TRBV6-5	TGTGCCACCCTAGAGGCGGGCCATGGCTACACCTTC	CATLEAGHGYTF
.	TRBJ1-4	.	TRBV4-1	TGCGCCAGCAGCCAAGGACAACAGGCAACTAATGAAAAACTGTTTTTT	CASSQGQQATNEKLFF
.	TRBJ1-3	few	TRBV6-1	TGTGCCAGCAGATTTGAGGCTTCTGGAAACACCATATATTTT	CASRFEASGNTIYF